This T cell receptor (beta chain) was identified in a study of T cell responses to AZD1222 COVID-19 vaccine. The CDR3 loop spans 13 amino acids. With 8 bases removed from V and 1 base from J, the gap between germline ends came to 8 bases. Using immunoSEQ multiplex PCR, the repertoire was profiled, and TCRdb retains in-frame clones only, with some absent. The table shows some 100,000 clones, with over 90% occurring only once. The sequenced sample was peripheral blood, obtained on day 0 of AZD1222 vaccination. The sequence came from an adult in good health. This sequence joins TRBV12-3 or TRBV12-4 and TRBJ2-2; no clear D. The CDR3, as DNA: TGTGCCAGCGGTGAAGAGAACACCGGGGAGCTGTTTTTT. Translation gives CASGEENTGELFF.